The rows below give T cell receptor beta chains drawn from one sample of a study of CD8 T cells in ankylosing spondylitis. TCRdb analysed the 5' RACE reads with MiXCR anew, one entry per CDR3 protein. The sample lists approximately 260,000 distinct CDR3 sequences, 15% to 20% occurring once. The specimen sequenced was blood, either unsorted or a sorted T cell fraction (not recorded which). These receptors came from a male donor with ankylosing spondylitis or in good health (not recorded which). CDR3s include the opening cysteine and the closing phenylalanine or tryptophan. Each record gives: clone size, D gene, V gene, J gene, CDR3 protein, CDR3 DNA. D genes are given only for firm matches. A clone size is listed for some rows: how often the clone was seen (once, few, many), or a class if it is expanded.

>few|TRBD2|TRBV7-9|TRBJ2-3
CASGGGGLTSTDTQYF
TGTGCCAGCGGCGGGGGGGGACTTACTAGCACAGATACGCAGTATTTT
>few|TRBD1|TRBV27|TRBJ2-7
CASSLRLQGSGTYEQYF
TGTGCCAGCAGTCTACGATTACAGGGGAGTGGGACCTACGAGCAGTACTTC
>-|TRBD1|TRBV5-1|TRBJ2-7
CASSVTGTGWYEQYF
TGCGCCAGCAGCGTAACCGGGACAGGGTGGTACGAGCAGTACTTC
>few|-|TRBV12-3/TRBV12-4|TRBJ2-5
CASSWDGEETQYF
TGTGCCAGCAGTTGGGACGGGGAAGAGACCCAGTACTTC
>few|TRBD2|TRBV5-5|TRBJ2-1
CASSLDGLAGSNNEQFF
TGTGCCAGCAGCTTGGACGGACTAGCGGGGAGCAACAATGAGCAGTTCTTC
>many|-|TRBV6-1|TRBJ2-1
CASRVLHLYNEQFF
TGTGCCAGCAGGGTTCTACACCTCTACAATGAGCAGTTCTTC
>-|TRBD2|TRBV9|TRBJ2-1
CASSVGLAAADEQFF
TGTGCCAGCAGCGTCGGACTAGCCGCCGCGGATGAGCAGTTCTTC
>-|TRBD1|TRBV12-3/TRBV12-4|TRBJ2-4
CASSRPTGWENIQYF
TGTGCCAGCAGCCGACCGACAGGGTGGGAAAACATTCAGTACTTC
>many|-|TRBV12-3/TRBV12-4|TRBJ1-2
CASSHGTGDGYTF
TGTGCCAGCAGTCACGGGACGGGTGATGGCTACACCTTC
>-|-|TRBV14|TRBJ2-7
CASSQKGREYEQYF
TGTGCCAGCAGCCAAAAAGGACGGGAATACGAGCAGTACTTC
>many|TRBD1|TRBV29-1|TRBJ2-2
CSVRGTGVGTGELFF
TGCAGCGTAAGAGGGACAGGGGTAGGCACCGGGGAGCTGTTTTTT
>few|-|TRBV7-9|TRBJ2-7
CASRPDEAGYEQYF
TGTGCCAGCAGGCCTGATGAGGCTGGCTACGAGCAGTACTTC
>many|-|TRBV7-8|TRBJ1-1
CASRYTTGTEAFF
TGTGCCAGCAGGTACACAACAGGGACTGAAGCTTTCTTT
>many|TRBD2|TRBV18|TRBJ2-7
CASASGDSYEQYF
TGTGCCAGCGCTAGCGGGGACTCCTACGAGCAGTACTTC
>few|TRBD2|TRBV7-9|TRBJ2-4
CASSPPAGGAKNIQYF
TGTGCCAGCAGCCCTCCGGCGGGAGGTGCTAAAAACATTCAGTACTTC
>few|-|TRBV27|TRBJ1-6
CASSWGRGDSPLHF
TGTGCCAGCAGTTGGGGCAGGGGTGATTCACCCCTCCACTTT
>few|-|TRBV7-9|TRBJ2-1
CASSLLAGFNEQFF
TGTGCCAGCAGCTTATTGGCAGGTTTCAATGAGCAGTTCTTC
>-|TRBD2|TRBV12-3/TRBV12-4|TRBJ2-1
CASSTNRDYYNEQFF
TGTGCCAGCAGTACCAACCGGGACTATTACAATGAGCAGTTCTTC
>-|-|TRBV12-3/TRBV12-4|TRBJ1-1
CASTWGGRDTEAFF
TGTGCCAGCACCTGGGGAGGGAGGGACACTGAAGCTTTCTTT
>few|TRBD2|TRBV29-1|TRBJ2-3
CSGTTSGSDTQYF
TGCAGCGGAACGACTAGCGGCTCAGATACGCAGTATTTT
>few|-|TRBV10-3|TRBJ2-1
CAISESSGNYNEQFF
TGTGCCATCAGTGAGTCTAGCGGAAATTACAATGAGCAGTTCTTC
>few|TRBD1|TRBV28|TRBJ2-3
CASSLRDRGSTDTQYF
TGTGCCAGCAGTCTCCGGGACAGGGGTTCTACAGATACGCAGTATTTT
>few|-|TRBV5-1|TRBJ1-5
CASSPQGGSNQPQHF
TGCGCCAGCAGCCCACAAGGGGGGAGCAATCAGCCCCAGCATTTT
>-|-|TRBV12-3/TRBV12-4|TRBJ1-5
CASSLYPVSSNQPQHF
TGTGCCAGCAGTTTATATCCAGTCTCGAGCAATCAGCCCCAGCATTTT
>-|TRBD2|TRBV28|TRBJ2-7
CASNTLVGGSYEQYF
TGTGCCAGCAATACCCTGGTTGGCGGGAGCTACGAGCAGTACTTC
>-|-|TRBV29-1|TRBJ2-7
CSVEDPRSYEQYF
TGCAGCGTAGAAGACCCAAGGTCCTACGAGCAGTACTTC
>-|-|TRBV11-1|TRBJ2-1
CASSLVGQPSYNEQFF
TGTGCCAGCAGCTTAGTAGGACAGCCTTCCTACAATGAGCAGTTCTTC
>few|TRBD2|TRBV5-1|TRBJ2-3
CASSSGGVPADTQYF
TGCGCCAGCAGCTCCGGGGGGGTCCCGGCAGATACGCAGTATTTT
>many|-|TRBV14|TRBJ1-1
CASSVMGLNTEAFF
TGTGCCAGCAGCGTTATGGGGCTGAACACTGAAGCTTTCTTT
>-|-|TRBV5-1|TRBJ1-1
CANPGSEAFF
TGCGCCAACCCGGGGTCTGAAGCTTTCTTT
>-|-|TRBV4-3|TRBJ2-5
CASSRGAGETQYF
TGCGCCAGCAGCCGAGGAGCGGGTGAGACCCAGTACTTC
>few|TRBD1|TRBV9|TRBJ1-4
CASSARDSREKLFF
TGTGCCAGCAGCGCCCGGGACAGCCGTGAAAAACTGTTTTTT
>-|TRBD1|TRBV12-3/TRBV12-4|TRBJ2-1
CASSTPGTATLRSSYNEQFF
TGTGCCAGCAGTACACCCGGGACAGCGACACTCCGCAGCTCCTACAATGAGCAGTTCTTC
>few|-|TRBV4-2|TRBJ2-1
CASSQDSTPGGFF
TGTGCCAGCAGCCAAGATTCTACACCCGGGGGGTTCTTC
>-|TRBD1|TRBV10-3|TRBJ2-7
CAISGSGTGGFYEQYF
TGTGCCATCAGTGGGTCGGGGACAGGGGGCTTCTACGAGCAGTACTTC